The clone carrying this T cell receptor (beta chain) has just a few counts. Noted time point: persistent/refractory GD, antithyroid drugs over 5 years with positive TRAb. The TCR library was made from RNA extracted from PBMCs. This specimen belongs to a study of regulatory T cells in long-lasting Graves disease. Study-wide context: Disease was considered persistent Graves' disease after over 5 years of antithyroid drugs (with positive TSH receptor antibodies).

Libraries of TCR beta came from iRepertoire HTBI primers plus Arm-PCR of CDR3 regions. Per the study methods: Across the samples, identification revealed 60 to 75 TRBV and 11 to 15 TRBJ segments. One entry per CDR3 protein results from TCRdb running MiXCR on the multiplex PCR reads. None of the V and J calls come from the authors' own analysis; TCRdb made them. This sample carries more than 350,000 distinct CDR3 sequences, around 20% of them seen once, and the ten largest clones take roughly 13%. Trimming stripped 6 bases from V and 5 bases from J, with 12 bases between. The CDR3 contains 12 residues. Looked up from germline, CDR1 is DFQATT and CDR2 is SNEGSKA (reference sequence).

The material was peripheral blood mononuclear cells (PBMCs), obtained when the disease was refractory, from a patient treated with antithyroid drugs. This chain connects TRBV20-1 to TRBJ2-3; tentative D call: TRBD2 (6 bases). The sequence was obtained from a female donor with Graves disease. This CDR3 is CSAGGAQDTQYF. The CDR3 nucleotides read TGCAGTGCAGGCGGGGCTCAAGATACGCAGTATTTT.